The 21 T cell receptor beta chains reported below all come from one sample, sequenced in a study of T cell changes during pregnancy in multiple sclerosis. Sequencing used immunoSEQ multiplex PCR; TCRdb keeps in-frame clones, though not all of them. The repertoire holds some 100,000 clones, with about 90% as singletons. The sample in question was peripheral blood, obtained in the second trimester of pregnancy. The receptors here all came from a female donor with multiple sclerosis, enrolled in a pregnancy study.

The chain employs TRBV4-3 and TRBJ2-1, with a possible D match to TRBD2 (5 bases). Looked up from germline, CDR1 is LGHNA and CDR2 is YSLEER. The CDR3 loop spans 14 amino acids. The germline V and J ends were trimmed by 1 base and 9 bases, with 13 bases remaining between them. Written as DNA, the CDR3 is TGCGCCAGCAGCCAAGGATCTAAGGCGGGTGAGCAGTTCTTC. This codes for CASSQGSKAGEQFF.

This chain links TRBV28 with TRBJ2-1; 13 nucleotides agree with TRBD2. Germline-derived CDR1 and CDR2 are MDHEN and SYDVKM. The CDR3 is 19 residues long. After removal of 4 bases from V and 0 bases from J, the junction contained 9 bases not matched to a gene. Written as DNA, the CDR3 is TGTGCCAGCAGTTCCACTAGCGGGAGGGCCCCGAGCTCCTACAATGAGCAGTTCTTC. Translation: CASSSTSGRAPSSYNEQFF. Based on the CDR3 plus reference TRBV28 and TRBJ2-1, the full variable domain is DVKVTQSSRYLVKRTGEKVFLECVQDMDHENMFWYRQDPGLGLRLIYFSYDVKMKEKGDIPEGYSVSREKKERFSLILESASTNQTSMYLCASSSTSGRAPSSYNEQFFGPGTRLTVL.

This chain links TRBV10-3 with TRBJ2-1, with 10 bases identical to TRBD2. V was pared by 4 bases and J by 4 bases, with 4 bases of the junction left unmatched. This CDR3 spans 15 amino acids. From germline, CDR1 is ENHRY and CDR2 SYGVKD. In nucleotides, the CDR3 is TGTGCCATCAGTGGTCTAGCGGGGGATTACAATGAGCAGTTCTTC. This gives the protein CAISGLAGDYNEQFF.

This clone was counted once. The V call is TRBV5-1, the J call TRBJ2-2; the D is unclear. Germline CDR1 SGHRS, CDR2 YFSETQ. Trimming took 0 bases from V and 5 from J, leaving 8 bases between them. The CDR3 has 14 amino acids. CDR3 bases: TGCGCCAGCAGCTTGGATCCAGCGACCGGGGAGCTGTTTTTT. This codes for CASSLDPATGELFF.

The genes are TRBV18 and TRBJ2-1; tentative D call: TRBD1 (6 bases). V lost 4 bases to trimming and J lost 6 bases, with 16 bases between them. The CDR3 extends over 15 amino acids. The germline V gene encodes CDR1 KGHSH and CDR2 LQKENI. The DNA of the CDR3 is TGTGCCAGCTCACTGGACAGTACGAAGGGCAATGAGCAGTTCTTC. This sequence encodes CASSLDSTKGNEQFF.

The chain combines TRBV7-9 with TRBJ1-1; weak D call: TRBD1 (5 bases). Germline CDR1 is SEHNR and CDR2 is FQNEAQ (reference sequence). The CDR3 consists of 19 residues. Trimming shortened V by 8 bases and J by 0 bases, and 28 bases separated the two germline ends. The CDR3 region has the DNA TGTGCCAGCCCTACCCTTTCGGCTGCCGTCGGGGGGGTGAACACTGAAGCTTTCTTT. Protein: CASPTLSAAVGGVNTEAFF. Using reference TRBV7-9 and TRBJ1-1 for the parts outside the CDR3, the full variable domain is DTGVSQNPRHKITKRGQNVTFRCDPISEHNRLYWYRQTLGQGPEFLTYFQNEAQLEKSRLLSDRFSAERPKGSFSTLEIQRTEQGDSAMYLCASPTLSAAVGGVNTEAFFGQGTRLTVV.

CDR3 protein: CASSVSGTLNQPQHF. For the CDR3, the DNA is TGTGCCAGCAGTGTTTCCGGGACACTAAATCAGCCCCAGCATTTT. The chain combines TRBV6-1 with TRBJ1-5; D perhaps matches TRBD1 (6 bases). The CDR3 runs to 15 residues. V lost 4 bases, J lost 4 bases, and 14 bases lay in between. Germline CDR1 and CDR2: MNHNS and SASEGT.

The chain uses TRBV7-2 and TRBJ2-7, with TRBD1 matching 9 bases. The germline CDR1 and CDR2 sequences are SGHTA and FQGNSA. This CDR3 region has 14 residues. The V and J ends lost 7 bases and 2 bases, in that order; junction bases with no gene match: 6. The CDR3 DNA is TGTGCCAGCACCGCCGGGACAGGGACCTACGAGCAGTACTTC. Its protein is CASTAGTGTYEQYF.

The genes are TRBV7-8 and TRBJ2-3; 10 bases align to TRBD2. The CDR3 loop spans 16 amino acids. Germline CDR1 reads SGHVS; CDR2 reads FQNEAQ. V lost 5 bases to trimming and J lost 2 bases; unmatched junction nucleotides: 7. The CDR3 spells CASSLRTSGTTDTQYF. Written as DNA, the CDR3 is TGTGCCAGCAGCCTCCGTACTAGCGGGACCACAGATACGCAGTATTTT.

The chain employs TRBV11-2 and TRBJ2-5, with D possibly matching TRBD2 (6 bases). Germline CDR1 is SGHAT and CDR2 is FQNNGV. This CDR3 contains 12 residues. Trimming left V 8 bases short and J 7 bases short, with 14 bases between. CDR3: CASGSSVGTQYF. The CDR3 DNA sequence: TGTGCCAGCGGGTCTAGCGTGGGGACCCAGTACTTC.

This clone came up a few times. This chain joins TRBV6-5 and TRBJ1-5; possible D gene TRBD1, 6 bases. Trimming shortened V by 4 bases and J by 2 bases, and 6 bases separated the two germline ends. The germline V gene has CDR1 MNHEY and CDR2 SVGAGI. This CDR3 has 13 amino acids. The CDR3 sequence: CASSSGGNQPQHF. CDR3 nucleotides: TGTGCCAGCAGTTCAGGGGGCAATCAGCCCCAGCATTTT.

This chain connects TRBV7-8 to TRBJ2-7, with 14 bases lining up with TRBD2. The CDR3 is 15 amino acids. Germline lookup yields CDR1 SGHVS and CDR2 FQNEAQ. The trim removed 4 bases at V and 3 bases at J, leaving 2 bases unmatched. This CDR3 is CASSSGTSGSYEQYF. The CDR3, as DNA: TGTGCCAGCAGCTCTGGGACTAGCGGGAGCTACGAGCAGTACTTC.

This chain's CDR3 is CASTRQLQETQYF. The CDR3 nucleotides are TGCGCCAGCACCAGACAGCTCCAAGAGACCCAGTACTTC. This chain joins TRBV10-2 and TRBJ2-5; TRBD1 might be the D (5 bases). The CDR3 extends over 13 amino acids. The germline CDR1 and CDR2 sequences are WSHSY and SAAADI. V dropped 7 bases and J dropped 1 base, with 10 bases sitting between them.

The chain couples TRBV7-2 to TRBJ1-2; D gene unclear. Germline loops: CDR1 SGHTA, CDR2 FQGNSA. The CDR3 consists of 14 residues. V gave up 0 bases and J gave up 2 bases, with 7 bases separating them. The CDR3 protein is CASSLAVQNYGYTF. CDR3 in DNA: TGTGCCAGCAGCTTAGCTGTACAGAACTATGGCTACACCTTC. The entire variable domain, with the rest obtained from reference TRBV7-2 and TRBJ1-2, is as follows: GAGVSQSPSNKVTEKGKDVELRCDPISGHTALYWYRQSLGQGLEFLIYFQGNSAPDKSGLPSDRFSAERTGGSVSTLTIQRTQQEDSAVYLCASSLAVQNYGYTFGSGTRLTVV.

The chain recombines TRBV29-1 with TRBJ1-2, with D possibly being TRBD1 (5 bases). Germline CDR1 reads SQVTM; CDR2 reads ANQGSEA. V lost 6 bases, J lost 4 bases, and 12 bases lay in between. This CDR3 region has 12 residues. The DNA of the CDR3 is TGCAGCGTAGAGACAGAGCCCTATGGCTACACCTTC. Protein: CSVETEPYGYTF.

The rearrangement joins TRBV9 to TRBJ2-7, with TRBD1 matching over 9 bases. The CDR3 consists of 16 residues. Germline V gene lookup returns CDR1 SGDLS and CDR2 YYNGEE. After removal of 0 bases from V and 3 bases from J, the junction contained 7 bases not matched to a gene. CDR3 protein: CASSVGSDRGVYEQYF. For the CDR3, the DNA is TGTGCCAGCAGCGTAGGTTCGGACAGGGGAGTCTACGAGCAGTACTTC. Full variable domain (outside the CDR3, taken from reference TRBV9 and TRBJ2-7): DSGVTQTPKHLITATGQRVTLRCSPRSGDLSVYWYQQSLDQGLQFLIQYYNGEERAKGNILERFSAQQFPDLHSELNLSSLELGDSALYFCASSVGSDRGVYEQYFGPGTRLTVT.

The V gene is TRBV6-5, the J gene TRBJ2-5, with a tentative D call TRBD1 (5 bases). CDR3 length equals 13 residues. Germline V CDR1 and CDR2: MNHEY, SVGAGI. V was pared by 9 bases and J by 5 bases, with 16 bases between. CDR3 protein: CASSTETRETQYF. Written as DNA, the CDR3 is TGTGCCAGTTCGACAGAGACGAGGGAGACCCAGTACTTC.

This clone came up once. The chain carries TRBV6-4 and TRBJ2-5; 8 nucleotides agree with TRBD1. Germline V lookup: CDR1 MRHNA, CDR2 SNTAGT. The CDR3 sequence is 15 residues long. The ends lost 5 bases at V and 4 bases at J; junction bases unmatched: 9. This chain's CDR3 is CASSSDRAPRETQYF. CDR3 DNA sequence: TGTGCCAGCAGTTCGGACAGGGCCCCGCGAGAGACCCAGTACTTC.

The V call is TRBV2, the J call TRBJ2-1; possible D gene TRBD1, 5 bases. CDR3 length equals 13 residues. Germline CDR1 is SNHLY and CDR2 is FYNNEI. V was shortened by 8 bases and J by 2 bases, with 10 bases between the two germline ends. The CDR3 region is CASGAEPYNEQFF. For the CDR3, the DNA is TGTGCCAGCGGGGCGGAACCCTACAATGAGCAGTTCTTC.

The rearrangement uses TRBV6-1 and TRBJ1-1; the match to TRBD1 covers 7 bases. J was trimmed by 3 bases and V by 1 base; bases with no gene match: 14. Germline CDR1 is MNHNS and CDR2 is SASEGT. The CDR3 totals 18 residues. In nucleotides, the CDR3 is TGTGCCAGCAGTGAAGTTAAGCAGGGGGTGTTTTTTGACACTGAAGCTTTCTTT. Translating gives CASSEVKQGVFFDTEAFF.

The chain combines TRBV7-2 with TRBJ2-7; possibly TRBD2 for D (6 bases). The CDR3 has 15 residues. Germline V lookup: CDR1 SGHTA, CDR2 FQGNSA. The V end was cut by 1 base, the J end by 4 bases, with 14 bases between. This CDR3 is CASSLVWGVSYEQYF. As DNA, the CDR3 is TGTGCCAGCAGCTTAGTCTGGGGGGTTTCTTACGAGCAGTACTTC.